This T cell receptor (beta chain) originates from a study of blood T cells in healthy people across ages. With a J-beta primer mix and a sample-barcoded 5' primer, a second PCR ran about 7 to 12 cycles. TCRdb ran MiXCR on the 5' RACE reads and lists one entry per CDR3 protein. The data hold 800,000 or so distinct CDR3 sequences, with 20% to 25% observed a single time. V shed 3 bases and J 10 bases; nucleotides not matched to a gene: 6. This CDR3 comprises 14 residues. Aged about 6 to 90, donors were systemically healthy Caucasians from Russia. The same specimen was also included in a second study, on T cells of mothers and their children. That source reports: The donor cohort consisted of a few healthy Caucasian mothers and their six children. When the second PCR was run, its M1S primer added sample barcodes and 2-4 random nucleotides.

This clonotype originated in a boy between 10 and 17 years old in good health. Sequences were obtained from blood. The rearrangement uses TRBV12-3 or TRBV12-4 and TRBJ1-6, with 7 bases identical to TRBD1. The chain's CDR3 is CASSFQQGQSPLHF. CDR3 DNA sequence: TGTGCCAGCAGTTTCCAACAGGGGCAGTCACCCCTCCACTTT.